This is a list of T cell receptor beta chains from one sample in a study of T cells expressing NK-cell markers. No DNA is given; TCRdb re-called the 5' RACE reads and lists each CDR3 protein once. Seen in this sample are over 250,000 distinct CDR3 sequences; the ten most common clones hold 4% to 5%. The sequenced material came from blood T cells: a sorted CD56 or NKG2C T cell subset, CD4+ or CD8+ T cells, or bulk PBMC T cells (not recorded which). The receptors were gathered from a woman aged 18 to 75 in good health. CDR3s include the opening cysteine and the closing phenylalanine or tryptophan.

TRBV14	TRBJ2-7	CPSSSGLLYEQYF
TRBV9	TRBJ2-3	CASSWQREDTQYF
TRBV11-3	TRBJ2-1	CASSSPGGNEQFF
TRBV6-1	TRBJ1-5	CASTPPGEYSNQPQHF
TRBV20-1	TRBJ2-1	CSARGNSYNEQFF
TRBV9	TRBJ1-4	CASSPRIDNEKLFF
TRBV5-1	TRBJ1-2	CASSPEVGQNYGYTF
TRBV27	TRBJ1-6	CASGSGTGFALRVSSPLHF
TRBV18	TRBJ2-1	CASSPILQDPREQFF
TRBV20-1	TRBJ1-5	CSARVDSNQPQHF
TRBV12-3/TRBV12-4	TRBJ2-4	CASSLEGAAGNIQYF
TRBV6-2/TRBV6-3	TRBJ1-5	CASTQEGAGNQPQHF
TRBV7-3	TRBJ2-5	CASSLDGLGTQYF
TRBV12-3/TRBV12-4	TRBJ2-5	CASRPDRGETQYF
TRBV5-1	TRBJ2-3	CASRRTGTSGGADTQYF
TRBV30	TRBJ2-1	CAWSVREGYDEQFF
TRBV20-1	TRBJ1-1	CSARWGGGNEAFF
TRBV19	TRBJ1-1	CASSIVGRDTEAFF
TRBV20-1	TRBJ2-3	CSARGAGGLDTQYF
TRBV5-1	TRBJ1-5	CASSLGPGQGVQPQHF
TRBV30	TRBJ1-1	CAWSVGRRNMNTEAFF
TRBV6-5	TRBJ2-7	CASSYGPRGTYEQYF
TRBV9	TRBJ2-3	CASSGRTSGRAMSDTQYF
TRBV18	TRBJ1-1	CASSPQVTGGASYTEAFF
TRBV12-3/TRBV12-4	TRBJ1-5	CASSFPGAGNQPQHF
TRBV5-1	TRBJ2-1	CASRLAGDAGDEQFF
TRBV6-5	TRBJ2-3	CASSYSRGRPVTDTQYF
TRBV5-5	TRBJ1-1	CASSLGGSRGFASFF
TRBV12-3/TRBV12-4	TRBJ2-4	CASSLNLGSGAKNIQYF